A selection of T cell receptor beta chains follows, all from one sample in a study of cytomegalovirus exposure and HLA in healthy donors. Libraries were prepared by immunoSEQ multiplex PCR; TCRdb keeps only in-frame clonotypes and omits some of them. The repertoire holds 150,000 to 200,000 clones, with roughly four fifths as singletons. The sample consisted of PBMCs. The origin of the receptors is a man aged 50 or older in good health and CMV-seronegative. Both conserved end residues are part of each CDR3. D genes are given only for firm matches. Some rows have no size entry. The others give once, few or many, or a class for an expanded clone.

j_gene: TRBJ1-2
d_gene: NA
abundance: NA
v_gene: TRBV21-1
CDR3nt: TGTGCCAGCAGCATAGGAGCGCAGGGGAAATGGGTTAACTATGGCTACACCTTC
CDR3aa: CASSIGAQGKWVNYGYTF

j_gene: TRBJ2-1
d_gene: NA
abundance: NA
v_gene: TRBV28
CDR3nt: TGTGCCAGCAGTTCTCCCCCGGCGGTCTACAATGAGCAGTTCTTC
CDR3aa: CASSSPPAVYNEQFF

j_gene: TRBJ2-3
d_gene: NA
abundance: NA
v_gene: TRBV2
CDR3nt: TGTGCCAGCAGGGGGGGGGCATTCACAGATACGCAGTATTTT
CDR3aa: CASRGGAFTDTQYF

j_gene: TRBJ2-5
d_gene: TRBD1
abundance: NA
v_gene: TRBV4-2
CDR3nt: TGTGCCAGCAGCCAAGTAAGGGGGCGGGCCCAGTACTTC
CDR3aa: CASSQVRGRAQYF

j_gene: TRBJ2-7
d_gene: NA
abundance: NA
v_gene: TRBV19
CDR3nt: TGTGCCAGTAGTGTCAGGGGATGGTCCTACGAGCAGTACTTC
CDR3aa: CASSVRGWSYEQYF

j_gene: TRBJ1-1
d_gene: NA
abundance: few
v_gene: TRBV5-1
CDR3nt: TGCGCCAGCAGCTCCCCAGACAGGCTGAACACTGAAGCTTTCTTT
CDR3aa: CASSSPDRLNTEAFF

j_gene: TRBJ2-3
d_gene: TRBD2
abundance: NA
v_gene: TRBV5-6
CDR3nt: TGTGCCAGCAGCTTGGGGCTAGCGGGGGGCCGCACAGATACGCAGTATTTT
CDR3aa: CASSLGLAGGRTDTQYF

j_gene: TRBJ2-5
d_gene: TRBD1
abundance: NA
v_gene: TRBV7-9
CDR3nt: TGTGCCAGCAGCCTGATAACAGGGGGCGAGGAGACCCAGTACTTC
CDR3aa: CASSLITGGEETQYF

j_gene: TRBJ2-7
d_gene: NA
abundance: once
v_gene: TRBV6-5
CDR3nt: TGTGCCAGCAGTTACTCGAGGGTCAGGTTGCCCTACGAGCAGTACTTC
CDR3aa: CASSYSRVRLPYEQYF

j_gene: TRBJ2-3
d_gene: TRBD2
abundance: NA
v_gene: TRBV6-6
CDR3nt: TGTGCCAGTTTACTAGCGGGGTCCCCAGATACGCAGTATTTT
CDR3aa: CASLLAGSPDTQYF

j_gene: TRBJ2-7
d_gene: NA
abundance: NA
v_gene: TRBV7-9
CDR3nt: TGTGCCAGCAGCTTATTACAGGGTAGTCACGAGCAGTACTTC
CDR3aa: CASSLLQGSHEQYF

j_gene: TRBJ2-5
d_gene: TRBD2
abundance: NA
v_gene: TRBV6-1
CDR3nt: TGTGCCAGCAGTCTTGGGGGGGGGAAAGAGACCCAGTACTTC
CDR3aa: CASSLGGGKETQYF

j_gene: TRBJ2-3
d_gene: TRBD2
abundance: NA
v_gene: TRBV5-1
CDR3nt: TGCGCCAGCAGCTTTAATAGCGGGGGCACAGATACGCAGTATTTT
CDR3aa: CASSFNSGGTDTQYF

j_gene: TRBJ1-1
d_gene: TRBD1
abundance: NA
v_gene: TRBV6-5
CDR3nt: TGTGCCAGCAGTTCTAGTGGACAGGGCATCTACACTGAAGCTTTCTTT
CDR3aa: CASSSSGQGIYTEAFF

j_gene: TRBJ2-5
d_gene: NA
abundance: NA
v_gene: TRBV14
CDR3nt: TGTGCCAGCAGCTCCCTAGAGACCCAGTACTTC
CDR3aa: CASSSLETQYF

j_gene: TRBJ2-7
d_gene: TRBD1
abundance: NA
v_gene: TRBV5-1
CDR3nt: TGCGCCAGCAGTAGGACAGGGGGCGTTCAAACTTCCTACGAGCAGTACTTC
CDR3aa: CASSRTGGVQTSYEQYF

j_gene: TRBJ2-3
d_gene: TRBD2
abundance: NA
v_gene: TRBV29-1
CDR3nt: TGCAGCGTGGGGAGGACTAGCGAAAAAGATACGCAGTATTTT
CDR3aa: CSVGRTSEKDTQYF

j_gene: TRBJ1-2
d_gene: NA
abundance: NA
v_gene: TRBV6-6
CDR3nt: TGTGCCAGCAGTTATTCACAGCTCGTCTATGGCTACACCTTC
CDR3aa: CASSYSQLVYGYTF

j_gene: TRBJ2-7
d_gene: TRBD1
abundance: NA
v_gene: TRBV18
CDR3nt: TGTGCCAGCTCACCGCCCGGGACAGGGGGCATCTACGAGCAGTACTTC
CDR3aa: CASSPPGTGGIYEQYF

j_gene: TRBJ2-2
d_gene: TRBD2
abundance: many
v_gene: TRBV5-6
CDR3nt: TGTGCCAGCAGCTGGGGACTAGCGGTCACCGGGGAGCTGTTTTTT
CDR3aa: CASSWGLAVTGELFF

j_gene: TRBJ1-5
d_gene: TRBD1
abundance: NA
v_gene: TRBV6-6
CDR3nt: TGTGCCAGCACCACGGGACAGGGGGTAATAAGTCAGCCCCAGCATTTT
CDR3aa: CASTTGQGVISQPQHF

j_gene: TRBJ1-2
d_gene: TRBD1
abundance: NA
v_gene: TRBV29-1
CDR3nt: TGCAGCGCCCAGACAGGGGGTTCCTATGGCTACACCTTC
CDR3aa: CSAQTGGSYGYTF

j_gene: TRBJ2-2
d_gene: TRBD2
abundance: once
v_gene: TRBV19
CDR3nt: TGTGCCAGTAGCCCGGGACTAGCGGGGGGGACGAACACCGGGGAGCTGTTTTTT
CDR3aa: CASSPGLAGGTNTGELFF

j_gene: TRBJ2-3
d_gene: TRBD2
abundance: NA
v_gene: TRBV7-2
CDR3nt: TGTGCCAGCAGCTCCCCTAGCGGGAGTTTCGCAGATACGCAGTATTTT
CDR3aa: CASSSPSGSFADTQYF

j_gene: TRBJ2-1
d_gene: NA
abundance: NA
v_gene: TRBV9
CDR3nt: TGTGCCAGCAGCGTAGAGGGGAGGAGATCCTACAATGAGCAGTTCTTC
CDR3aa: CASSVEGRRSYNEQFF

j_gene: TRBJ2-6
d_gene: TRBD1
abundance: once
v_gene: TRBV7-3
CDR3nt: TGTGCCAGCAGCTCCCGGGGACAGGCTGATGGGGCCAACGTCCTGACTTTC
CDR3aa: CASSSRGQADGANVLTF

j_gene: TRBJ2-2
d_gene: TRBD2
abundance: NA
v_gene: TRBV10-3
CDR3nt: TGTGCCATCAGTGGTGGGACTAGCGTTAACACCGGGGAGCTGTTTTTT
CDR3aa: CAISGGTSVNTGELFF

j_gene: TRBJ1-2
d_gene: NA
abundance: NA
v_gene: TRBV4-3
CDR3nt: TGCGCCAGCAGCCAAGATAGGATAGGGGGAGATGGCTACACCTTC
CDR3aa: CASSQDRIGGDGYTF

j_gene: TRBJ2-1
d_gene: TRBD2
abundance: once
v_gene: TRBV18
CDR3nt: TGTGCCAGCTCACCAAGGGGCCCTAGCGGGAGTTCCTACAATGAGCAGTTCTTC
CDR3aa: CASSPRGPSGSSYNEQFF

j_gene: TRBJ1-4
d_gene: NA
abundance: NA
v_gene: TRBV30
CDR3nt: TGTGCCTGGAGAGGTCAGGGGAAAACTGAAAAACTGTTTTTT
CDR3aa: CAWRGQGKTEKLFF

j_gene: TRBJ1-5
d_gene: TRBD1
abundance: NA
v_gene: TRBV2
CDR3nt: TGTGCCAGCAGTGTTGGGACAGGGGGCAATTGGCAGCCCCAGCATTTT
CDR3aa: CASSVGTGGNWQPQHF

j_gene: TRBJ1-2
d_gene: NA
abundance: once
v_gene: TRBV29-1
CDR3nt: TGCAGCGCTACCCTTGGACAAAACTATGGCTACACCTTC
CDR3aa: CSATLGQNYGYTF

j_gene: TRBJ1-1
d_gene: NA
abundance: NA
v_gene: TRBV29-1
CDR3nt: TGCAGCGTTGACACATGGAGCCACCCCGATATGAACACTGAAGCTTTCTTT
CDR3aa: CSVDTWSHPDMNTEAFF

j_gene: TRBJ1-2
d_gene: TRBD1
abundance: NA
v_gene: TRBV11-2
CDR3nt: TGTGCCAGCAGCTTGGAGGGGGCTGGCTACACCTTC
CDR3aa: CASSLEGAGYTF

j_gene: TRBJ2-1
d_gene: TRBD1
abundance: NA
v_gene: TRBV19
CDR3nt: TGTGCCAGTAGTATAGTCGGGACAGGGGTGGGCAATGAGCAGTTCTTC
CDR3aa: CASSIVGTGVGNEQFF

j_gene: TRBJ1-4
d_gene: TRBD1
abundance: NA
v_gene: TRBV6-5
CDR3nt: TGTGCCAGCAGCTCCTCGGCAGGGGGTGAAAAACTGTTTTTT
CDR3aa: CASSSSAGGEKLFF

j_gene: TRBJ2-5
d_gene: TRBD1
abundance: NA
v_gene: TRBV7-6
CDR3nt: TGTGCCAGCAGCTTAGCAGGGGGCGCCCCGTGGGGTGAGACCCAGTACTTC
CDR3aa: CASSLAGGAPWGETQYF

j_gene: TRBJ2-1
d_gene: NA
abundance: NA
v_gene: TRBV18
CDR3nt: TGTGCCAGCTCACCAACAGCGGCTGTCGATGAGCAGTTCTTC
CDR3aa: CASSPTAAVDEQFF

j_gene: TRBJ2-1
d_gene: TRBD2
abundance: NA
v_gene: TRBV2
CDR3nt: TGTGCCAGCAGTGAAGGGCTAGCGGGAGTGAATGAGCAGTTCTTC
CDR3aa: CASSEGLAGVNEQFF

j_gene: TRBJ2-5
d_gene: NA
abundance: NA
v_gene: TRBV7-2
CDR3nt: TGTGCCAGCAGCCCCGCGGGGTCAGAGACCCAGTACTTC
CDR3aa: CASSPAGSETQYF

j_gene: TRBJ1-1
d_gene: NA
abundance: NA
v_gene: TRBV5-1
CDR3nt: TGCGCCAGCAGCTTGGACAGGGATCGTTCTGAAGCTTTCTTT
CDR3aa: CASSLDRDRSEAFF

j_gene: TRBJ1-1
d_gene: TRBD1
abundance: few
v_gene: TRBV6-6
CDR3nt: TGTGCCAGCAGTGACCGGGACAGGTCTGAAGCTTTCTTT
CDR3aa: CASSDRDRSEAFF

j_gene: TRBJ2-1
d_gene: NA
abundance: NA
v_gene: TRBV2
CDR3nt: TGTGCCAGCGCGTACAGAGACAATGAGCAGTTCTTC
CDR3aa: CASAYRDNEQFF

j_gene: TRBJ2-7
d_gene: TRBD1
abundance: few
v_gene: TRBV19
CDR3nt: TGTGCCAGTAGTACCCCTTCGGGACAGGCCTACGAGCAGTACTTC
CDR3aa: CASSTPSGQAYEQYF

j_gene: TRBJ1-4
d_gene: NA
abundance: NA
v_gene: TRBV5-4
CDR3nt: TGTGCCAGCAGCTTGGGAGGGGCGGGGGAAAAACTGTTTTTT
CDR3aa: CASSLGGAGEKLFF

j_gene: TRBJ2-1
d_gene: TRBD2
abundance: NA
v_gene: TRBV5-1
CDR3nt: TGCGCCAGCAGCCAAGGACTAGCGGGAGTGTGGAATGAGCAGTTCTTC
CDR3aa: CASSQGLAGVWNEQFF

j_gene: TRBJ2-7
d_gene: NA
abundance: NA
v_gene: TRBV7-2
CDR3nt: TGTGCCAGCAGCGTTAACGTAGTAGCGGCGGCCGAGCAGTACTTC
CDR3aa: CASSVNVVAAAEQYF

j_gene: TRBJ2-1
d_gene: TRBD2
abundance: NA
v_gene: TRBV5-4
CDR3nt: TGTGCCAGCAGCCCTAGCGGGGGGGGAACCTACAATGAGCAGTTCTTC
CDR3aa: CASSPSGGGTYNEQFF

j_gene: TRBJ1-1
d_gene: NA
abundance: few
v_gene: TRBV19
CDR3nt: TGTGCCACCTATTATGGAGGGAACACTGAAGCTTTCTTT
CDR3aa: CATYYGGNTEAFF

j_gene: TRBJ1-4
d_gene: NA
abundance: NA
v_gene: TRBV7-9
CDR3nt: TGTGCCAGCAGCTTGAATGGGACACCTAATGAAAAACTGTTTTTT
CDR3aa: CASSLNGTPNEKLFF

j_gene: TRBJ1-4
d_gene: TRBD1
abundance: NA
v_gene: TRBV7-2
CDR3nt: TGTGCCAGCGGTGACAGGGGGAAAGGGGCTAATGAAAAACTGTTTTTT
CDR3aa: CASGDRGKGANEKLFF